A single sample is the source of the 8 T cell receptor beta chains below, sequenced in a study of technical replicates of blood from a handful of donors. Libraries were prepared by immunoSEQ multiplex PCR; TCRdb keeps only in-frame clonotypes and omits some of them. The sample has roughly 51,000 clones, 85% to 95% seen once. Sequenced: PBMCs. All receptors come from a human donor in good health. Some clones in this sample may be carry-over from other donors' samples.

The rearrangement joins TRBV7-2 to TRBJ2-5, with 10 bases lining up with TRBD2. The CDR3 spans 16 residues. V shed 0 bases, J shed 3 bases, and the junction held 4 bases outside the gene matches. CDR1 is SGHTA, CDR2 FQGNSA, per germline. For the CDR3, the DNA is TGTGCCAGCAGCTTAGCTCGGACTAGCGGCAAAGAGACCCAGTACTTC. This codes for CASSLARTSGKETQYF.

The chain is built from TRBV27 and TRBJ1-2, with D perhaps TRBD1 (5 bases). Per the germline V gene, CDR1 is MNHEY and CDR2 is SMNVEV (reference sequence). Trimming took off 3 bases at V and 8 bases at J, with 16 bases between the two ends. The CDR3 length is 14 residues. CDR3 in DNA: TGTGCCAGCAGTTTGAACAGGCGATACGACGGCTACACCTTC. Translating gives CASSLNRRYDGYTF.

This chain joins TRBV29-1 and TRBJ2-3; 9 bases match TRBD2. Germline V gene lookup returns CDR1 SQVTM and CDR2 ANQGSEA. The CDR3 contains 14 residues. The CDR3 here is CTSRGGRAGDTQYF. The CDR3 nucleotides read TGCACCTCGCGGGGCGGGAGGGCCGGAGATACGCAGTATTTT.

This clone appeared once. The CDR3 spells CASSSDRGPLGLFF. The CDR3 coding sequence is TGTGCCAGCAGTTCGGACAGGGGACCTCTTGGGCTGTTTTTT. The chain carries TRBV6-5 and TRBJ1-4; TRBD1 agrees at 9 bases. The CDR3 contains 14 residues. Losses at the gene ends were 4 bases for V and 14 bases for J; bases not matched to a gene: 11. The germline CDR1 and CDR2 sequences are MNHEY and SVGAGI.

The V and J genes are TRBV27 and TRBJ2-3, with 10 bases that match TRBD1. This CDR3 is built from 17 residues. Germline values: CDR1 MNHEY, CDR2 SMNVEV (reference sequence). Trimming took 5 bases from V and 4 from J; bases not matched to a gene: 12. The CDR3 sequence: CASSLNDRDRGADTQYF. As DNA, the CDR3 is TGTGCCAGCAGTCTAAATGACCGGGACAGGGGTGCAGATACGCAGTATTTT.

This clone was recorded only once. This rearrangement joins TRBV5-1 to TRBJ2-6; tentatively, D is TRBD1 (6 bases). Germline lookup yields CDR1 SGHRS and CDR2 YFSETQ. This CDR3 has 16 amino acids. The V end was cut by 4 bases, the J end by 0 bases, with 11 bases between. In DNA, the CDR3 is TGCGCCAGCAGCCAGACAGGCCTCTCTGGGGCCAACGTCCTGACTTTC. Translating gives CASSQTGLSGANVLTF.

The V gene is TRBV13, the J gene TRBJ1-2, with 9 bases that match TRBD1. The CDR3 is 18 amino acids. The germline V gene has CDR1 PRHDT and CDR2 FYEKMQ (reference sequence). V lost 5 bases, J lost 2 bases, and 15 bases stayed unmatched. The CDR3 is CASSPLIKRQGVNYGYTF. As DNA, the CDR3 is TGTGCCAGCAGCCCCCTAATTAAAAGACAGGGGGTAAACTATGGCTACACCTTC.

There are a few counts of this clone. The rearrangement uses TRBV6-4 and TRBJ2-3; TRBD2 agrees at 10 bases. The CDR3 has 15 amino acids. The V and J ends lost 3 bases and 4 bases, in that order; junction bases with no gene match: 4. CDR1 is MRHNA and CDR2 is SNTAGT in the germline V gene. The CDR3 sequence: CASSETSGISDTQYF. DNA of the CDR3: TGTGCCAGCAGTGAAACTAGCGGGATTTCAGATACGCAGTATTTT.